Below are 24 T cell receptor beta chains sequenced from a single sample in a study of early T cells in non-severe SARS-CoV-2 infection. TCRdb redid the calling of the 5' RACE reads with MiXCR, one entry per CDR3 protein. The repertoire includes about 59,000 distinct CDR3 sequences, around 13% of them detected once, and around 1.4% sits in the top ten. Sequencing was performed on whole blood. Source of these receptors: an adult who was a healthcare worker with PCR-confirmed SARS-CoV-2 infection or an uninfected control (not recorded which).

The chain employs TRBV6-5 and TRBJ1-2; D not certain. Trimming left V 0 bases short and J 8 bases short, with 13 bases between. The CDR3 spans 14 residues. CDR1 and CDR2 (germline): MNHEY, SVGAGI. As DNA, the CDR3 is TGTGCCAGCAGTTACTCGGAGAAGACTCAAGGCTACACCTTC. It encodes CASSYSEKTQGYTF.

There are a few counts of this clonotype. The V and J genes are TRBV19 and TRBJ1-2; 7 bases are shared with TRBD1. CDR3 length: 14 amino acids. In germline, CDR1 is LNHDA, CDR2 SQIVND (reference sequence). The ends lost 4 bases at V and 2 bases at J; junction bases unmatched: 4. The CDR3 sequence: CASSTLDRNYGYTF. CDR3 nucleotide sequence: TGTGCCAGTAGTACCCTGGACAGGAACTATGGCTACACCTTC.

V and J are TRBV7-2 and TRBJ2-7; the D gene is possibly TRBD1 (5 bases). Germline V CDR1 and CDR2: SGHTA, FQGNSA. Deletions cut 2 bases from V and 2 bases from J, with 13 bases between. The CDR3 spans 15 residues. The CDR3 DNA is TGTGCCAGCAGCTTAAATAGTATGGACACCTACGAGCAGTACTTC. Encoded protein: CASSLNSMDTYEQYF.

This clonotype has a count of ten or more. This rearrangement joins TRBV6-6 to TRBJ2-3; 7 bases line up with TRBD1. The CDR3 contains 16 residues. V lost 6 bases, J lost 1 base, and 10 bases stayed unmatched. Per germline, CDR1 MNHNY and CDR2 SVGAGI (reference sequence). The CDR3 nucleotides read TGTGCCAGCAGACGCGACAGGGCTAGGGGCACAGATACGCAGTATTTT. This encodes CASRRDRARGTDTQYF.

This chain links TRBV7-6 with TRBJ2-7; 8 bases fit TRBD1. CDR1 SGHVS and CDR2 FNYEAQ come from the germline V gene. After removal of 2 bases from V and 4 bases from J, the junction contained 10 bases not matched to a gene. The CDR3 is 16 residues long. CDR3 sequence (DNA): TGTGCCAGCAGCTTATTCTCGGACAGGGTTGGGTACGAGCAGTACTTC. The encoded protein is CASSLFSDRVGYEQYF.

This clonotype showed up many times. The genes are TRBV7-9 and TRBJ2-7; no reliable D call. CDR1 SEHNR and CDR2 FQNEAQ come from the germline V gene (reference sequence). Trimming cost V 1 base and J 5 bases, with 3 bases left between them. The CDR3 contains 11 residues. CDR3 amino acids: CASSLGDEQYF. CDR3 bases: TGTGCCAGCAGCTTAGGCGACGAGCAGTACTTC.

This chain uses TRBV11-2 with TRBJ2-5, with no clear D. The length of the CDR3 is 14 residues. CDR1 and CDR2 from the germline V gene are SGHAT and FQNNGV. V was trimmed by 5 bases and J by 4 bases, leaving 14 bases between them. Here the CDR3 DNA reads TGTGCCAGCAGCCAGCCTCCTCTGGGAGAGACCCAGTACTTC. Residues: CASSQPPLGETQYF.

The chain has TRBV6-1 and TRBJ1-2; D remains unclear. The germline V and J ends were trimmed by 2 bases and 5 bases, with 3 bases remaining between them. The CDR3 has 11 amino acids. Germline V lookup: CDR1 MNHNS, CDR2 SASEGT. This CDR3 is CASSETYGYTF. As DNA, the CDR3 is TGTGCCAGCAGTGAAACTTATGGCTACACCTTC.

In this sample, this clonotype turned up a few times. The chain uses TRBV5-1 and TRBJ2-3; D is perhaps TRBD2 (7 bases). The CDR3 loop spans 17 amino acids. Trimming left V 7 bases short and J 0 bases short, with 21 bases between. Germline CDR1 and CDR2: SGHRS and YFSETQ. The CDR3 DNA follows: TGCGCCAGCCGATCGGTCGGGGGGCCCTTTAGCACAGATACGCAGTATTTT. Protein: CASRSVGGPFSTDTQYF.

Ten or more counts support this clonotype. V gene TRBV20-1 combines with J gene TRBJ2-2; TRBD2 might be the D (6 bases). Trimming pared 0 bases from V and 7 bases from J, leaving 18 bases between. The CDR3 length is 16 residues. CDR1 is DFQATT and CDR2 is SNEGSKA in the germline V gene (reference sequence). The DNA for the CDR3 is TGCAGTGCTAGAGAGGCTAGCGTATTGAGGGGCGGGGAGCTGTTTTTT. Its translation: CSAREASVLRGGELFF.

The chain uses TRBV5-1 and TRBJ2-4, with D possibly being TRBD2 (7 bases). The CDR3 covers 15 residues. From germline, CDR1 is SGHRS and CDR2 YFSETQ. Trimming shortened V by 2 bases and J by 8 bases, and 17 bases separated the two germline ends. The CDR3 coding sequence is TGCGCCAGCAGCTTCGGAGGGGGGGCCGGAGACATTCAGTACTTC. Amino acids: CASSFGGGAGDIQYF.

The gene calls are TRBV30 and TRBJ1-5; D is ambiguous. Trimming left V 3 bases short and J 7 bases short, with 13 bases between. The CDR3 runs to 13 residues. Germline CDR1 and CDR2: GTSNPN and SVGIG (reference sequence). The CDR3 is CAWRDRQAQPQHF. For the CDR3, the DNA is TGTGCCTGGAGGGACCGTCAAGCCCAGCCCCAGCATTTT.

A note on this clonotype: A read error may account for a junction end that differs from germline. This chain links TRBV29-1 with TRBJ2-5, with TRBD2 matching over 13 bases. The CDR3 extends over 15 amino acids. Looked up from germline, CDR1 is SQVTM and CDR2 is ANQGSEA. CDR3 sequence reads: CSVEGTSGTKETQYF. DNA of the CDR3: TGCAGCGTCGAAGGGACTAGCGGGACAAAAGAGACCCAGTACTTC. The whole variable domain, remainder taken from reference TRBV29-1 and TRBJ2-5, is SAVISQKPSRDICQRGTSLTIQCQVDSQVTMMFWYRQQPGQSLTLIATANQGSEATYESGFVIDKFPISRPNLTFSTLTVSNMSPEDSSIYLCSVEGTSGTKETQYFGPGTRLLVL.

The J gene is TRBJ1-6, the V gene TRBV6-6; 9 bases map to TRBD1. This CDR3 comprises 16 residues. The ends lost 5 bases at V and 9 bases at J; junction bases unmatched: 11. Per germline, CDR1 MNHNY and CDR2 SVGAGI (reference sequence). The CDR3 here is CASSTFPGTGLSPLHF. The CDR3 region has the DNA TGTGCCAGCAGTACCTTCCCCGGGACAGGGCTTTCACCCCTCCACTTT.

The chain employs TRBV7-2 and TRBJ1-1; a possible D gene is TRBD1 (5 bases). The V gene's germline CDR1 is SGHTA and CDR2 FQGNSA. CDR3 size: 13 residues. V gave up 5 bases and J gave up 7 bases, with 14 bases separating them. CDR3 protein: CASSPAVGGEAFF. The CDR3 DNA sequence: TGTGCCAGCAGCCCCGCCGTGGGGGGTGAAGCTTTCTTT.

The rearrangement links TRBV9 to TRBJ2-7; no definite D call. Germline V gene lookup returns CDR1 SGDLS and CDR2 YYNGEE. The V end lost 0 bases, the J end lost 0 bases, and 4 bases lay between the germline ends. This CDR3 comprises 13 residues. The CDR3 here is CASSVGGSYEQYF. CDR3 DNA sequence: TGTGCCAGCAGCGTAGGTGGCTCCTACGAGCAGTACTTC.

The sample holds many counts of this clonotype. The chain couples TRBV7-9 to TRBJ2-1, with 7 bases identical to TRBD2. This CDR3 has 14 residues. Germline V CDR1 and CDR2: SEHNR, FQNEAQ (reference sequence). J was trimmed by 6 bases and V by 5 bases; bases with no gene match: 7. The CDR3 reads CASSLGGSGNEQFF. For the CDR3, the DNA is TGTGCCAGCAGCCTGGGAGGGTCCGGCAATGAGCAGTTCTTC.

This clonotype was recorded many times. The CDR3 nucleotides are TGCGCCAGCAGCTATAGCCCGGCAGGGGGGGAGACCCAGTACTTC. Residues: CASSYSPAGGETQYF. The gene calls are TRBV5-1 and TRBJ2-5, with D maybe TRBD1 (7 bases). Trimming removed 3 bases at V and 5 bases at J, with 17 bases between. This CDR3 has 15 amino acids. The germline V gene encodes CDR1 SGHRS and CDR2 YFSETQ.

This clonotype showed up many times. J is TRBJ1-6 and V is TRBV11-2; no firm D call. V lost 2 bases to trimming and J lost 6 bases, with 8 bases between them. Germline CDR1 SGHAT, CDR2 FQNNGV. This CDR3 has 14 amino acids. The CDR3, as DNA: TGTGCCAGCAGCTTAATACGGATTAATTCACCCCTCCACTTT. Translated: CASSLIRINSPLHF.

Only a few counts were recorded for this clonotype. The chain couples TRBV3-1 to TRBJ2-5; weak D call: TRBD2 (5 bases). The V end lost 7 bases, the J end lost 4 bases, and 13 bases lay between the germline ends. The germline V gene has CDR1 LGHDT and CDR2 YNNKEL (reference sequence). The CDR3 sequence is 13 residues long. CDR3 loop: CASTRGPGETQYF. CDR3 DNA sequence: TGTGCCAGCACCCGAGGGCCGGGAGAGACCCAGTACTTC.

This clonotype has just a few counts. This CDR3 reads CSATANGYGYTF. CDR3 DNA: TGCAGTGCTACCGCTAACGGCTATGGCTACACCTTC. This chain uses TRBV20-1 with TRBJ1-2, with no clear D. Germline CDR1 and CDR2: DFQATT and SNEGSKA (reference sequence). V lost 4 bases and J lost 4, with 10 bases in between. The length of the CDR3 is 12 residues.

This clonotype was seen only a few times. V gene TRBV20-1 combines with J gene TRBJ1-4; tentatively, D is TRBD1 (6 bases). Germline V gene data show CDR1 as DFQATT and CDR2 as SNEGSKA (reference sequence). The germline V and J ends were trimmed by 0 bases and 2 bases, with 10 bases remaining between them. The CDR3 spans 15 residues. CDR3 sequence reads: CSARDAGVTNEKLFF. The CDR3 DNA sequence: TGCAGTGCTAGAGACGCAGGGGTCACTAATGAAAAACTGTTTTTT.

This chain links TRBV20-1 with TRBJ1-5; no clear D gene. With 3 bases removed from V and 3 bases from J, the gap between germline ends came to 9 bases. The V gene's germline CDR1 is DFQATT and CDR2 SNEGSKA (reference sequence). CDR3 length: 13 amino acids. The CDR3 sequence is CSASLEDNQPQHF. In nucleotides, the CDR3 is TGCAGTGCTAGCCTGGAGGACAATCAGCCCCAGCATTTT.

This clonotype was detected only a few times. V usage is TRBV5-1 and J usage is TRBJ1-5; 8 nucleotides match TRBD1. CDR1 and CDR2 from the germline V gene are SGHRS and YFSETQ. J was trimmed by 3 bases and V by 1 base; bases with no gene match: 3. The CDR3 has 15 amino acids. The CDR3 DNA follows: TGCGCCAGCAGCTTGAGGGGACAGGCCAATCAGCCCCAGCATTTT. This sequence encodes CASSLRGQANQPQHF.